The sequence of this T cell receptor (beta chain) was determined in a study of CD8+CD57+ T cells in acquired aplastic anemia (dated by TCRdb to the late 2010s). A note on the overall study: A mean of about 3.2 ug of DNA, ranging from roughly 0.19 to 27.4 ug, was extracted from sorted CD4+ and CD8+ cells. Healthy donor samples averaged approximately 10 million reads for CD4+ and approximately 11 million for CD8+ cells. General findings and caveats noted by the study authors: Twenty-nine CD8+ CDR3 sequences were shared between patients and controls but appeared highly expressed in patients and within their immunodominant clones. Patients and healthy controls showed no significant difference in CD8+ Simpson's diversity (P=0.060).

Counted from cysteine to phenylalanine, this CDR3 has 13 amino acids. This entry keeps only the CDR3 DNA: 39 bases, framed from base 1. V loses 2 bases, J loses 5 bases, and the germline ends lie 12 bases apart. The germline V gene (reference sequence) supplies CDR1 DFQATT and CDR2 SNEGSKA. This clonotype appeared a single time. Its antigen remains undetermined. The record has no base qualities; no much larger clone is one base away. Just one read gives weak support. TCR repertoires of sorted CD4+ and CD8+ blood T cells from severe aplastic anemia patients and healthy subjects were deep-sequenced in the study. Ficoll-Paque density gradient centrifugation was used to isolate peripheral blood mononuclear cells. Before DNA was extracted, CD4+ and CD8+ T cells were sorted using either FACS or magnetic beads. Genomic DNA was used as template for profiling of TCR beta VDJ combinations and CDR3 sequences. An Illumina HiSeq 2000 was used for TCR repertoire sequencing. On the study's bioinformatics: TRBV/TRBJ rearrangement plots, CDR3 size and DJ length profiles, and Simpson's diversity index were used to evaluate the repertoires. The immunodominant clone was defined as the most abundant DNA sequence in deep sequencing data. CDR3 amino acid sequences were checked for sharing across subjects and were also compared against the VDJdb database and published repertoires. Through fastp at Q25 and MiXCR, TCRdb rebuilt clones from the public reads, retaining in-frame beta chains. Duplicate CDR3 protein sequences are folded into a single record with the most common DNA and genes. Clone size and V and J calls follow TCRdb, not the original study. Across this sample there are some 190,000 distinct CDR3 sequences, with around 59% seen only once. The top ten clonotypes cover about 16% of the sample.

This TCR was sampled from a human donor in good health, serving as a control. This sequence uses TRBV20-1 and TRBJ1-1; there is no confident call for the D gene. Sequencing input: sorted CD4+, CD8+, or CD8+CD57+ T cells (not recorded which) from PBMCs. The nucleotides are TGCAGTGCTAGATTTGGTCGAAGGACTGAAGCTTTCTTT. This sequence encodes CSARFGRRTEAFF.